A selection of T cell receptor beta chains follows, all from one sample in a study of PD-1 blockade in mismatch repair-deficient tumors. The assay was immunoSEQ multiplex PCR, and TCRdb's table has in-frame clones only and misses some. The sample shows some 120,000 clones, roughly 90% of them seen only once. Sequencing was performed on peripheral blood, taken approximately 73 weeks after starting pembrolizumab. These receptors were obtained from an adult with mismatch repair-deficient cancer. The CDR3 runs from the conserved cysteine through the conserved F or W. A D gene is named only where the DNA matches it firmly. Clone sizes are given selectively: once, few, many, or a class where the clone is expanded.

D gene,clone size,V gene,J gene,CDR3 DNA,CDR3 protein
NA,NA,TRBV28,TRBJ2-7,TGTGCCAGCAGTTTAGAGCAGGGAGGCTCCTACGAGCAGTACTTC,CASSLEQGGSYEQYF
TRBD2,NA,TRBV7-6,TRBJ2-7,TGTGCCAGCACCATTCAACCTGGCGGGAGCTCCTACGAGCAGTACTTC,CASTIQPGGSSYEQYF
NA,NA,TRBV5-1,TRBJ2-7,TGCGCCAGCAGCTTGAGCGGAGGCTCCTACGAGCAGTACTTC,CASSLSGGSYEQYF
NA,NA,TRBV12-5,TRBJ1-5,TGTGCTAGTGCACAGGGCCTCAATCAGCCCCAGCATTTT,CASAQGLNQPQHF
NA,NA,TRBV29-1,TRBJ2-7,TGCAGCGTTATTTGGAACGAGCAGTACTTC,CSVIWNEQYF
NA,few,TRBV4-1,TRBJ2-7,TGCGCCAGCAGCCATGGTGGGGGACGATACGAGCAGTACTTC,CASSHGGGRYEQYF
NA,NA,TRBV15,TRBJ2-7,TGTGCCACCAGCCCAGGACTAAACTACGAGCAGTACTTC,CATSPGLNYEQYF
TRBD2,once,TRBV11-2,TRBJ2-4,TGTGCCAGCAGCGCTCTGGCGGGAGGGTCCAAAAACATTCAGTACTTC,CASSALAGGSKNIQYF
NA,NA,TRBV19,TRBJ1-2,TGTGCCAGTAGTATGAGGACGGGTTGGGATGGCTACACCTTC,CASSMRTGWDGYTF
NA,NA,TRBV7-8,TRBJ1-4,TGTGCCAGCAGCTTGGCAAGGAGGGGTTATGAAAAACTGTTTTTT,CASSLARRGYEKLFF
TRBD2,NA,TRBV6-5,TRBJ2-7,TGTGCCAGACAAGGGAGGGCTATCTACGAGCAGTACTTC,CARQGRAIYEQYF
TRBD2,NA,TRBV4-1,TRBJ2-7,TGCGCCAGCAGCCAAGATGTCCGGGAGGGGGTAGGATACGAGCAGTACTTC,CASSQDVREGVGYEQYF
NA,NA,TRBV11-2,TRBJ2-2,TGTGCCAGCAGCTTAGATCTAAGCGGACCGAACACCGGGGAGCTGTTTTTT,CASSLDLSGPNTGELFF
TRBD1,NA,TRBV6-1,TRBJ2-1,TGTGCCAGCAGTGATCCGGGACAGGGCGGTAATGAGCAGTTCTTC,CASSDPGQGGNEQFF
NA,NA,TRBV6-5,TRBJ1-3,TGTGCCAGCAGTTACTCAATCAGGGGCTCTGGAAACACCATATATTTT,CASSYSIRGSGNTIYF
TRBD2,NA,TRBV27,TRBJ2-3,TGTGCCAGCGGCCTACTAGCGGGAGTTCCAGATACGCAGTATTTT,CASGLLAGVPDTQYF
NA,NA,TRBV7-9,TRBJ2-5,TGTGCCAGCAGCCCTAAAGGTGAAGAAAAAGAGACCCAGTACTTC,CASSPKGEEKETQYF
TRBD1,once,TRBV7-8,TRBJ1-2,TGTGCCAGCAGCTTAGCGTGGGACAGGGACTATGGCTACACCTTC,CASSLAWDRDYGYTF
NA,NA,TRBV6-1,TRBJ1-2,TGTGCCAGCAGTGAACCCGGGCAGGCCTATGGCTACACCTTC,CASSEPGQAYGYTF
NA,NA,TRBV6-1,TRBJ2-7,TGTGCCAGCAGTGAAATATTGGTTTCTCTCCTCTACGAGCAGTACTTC,CASSEILVSLLYEQYF
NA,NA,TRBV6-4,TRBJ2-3,TGTGCCAGCAGTGACTTACCATCAGCCGGGTCAGATACGCAGTATTTT,CASSDLPSAGSDTQYF
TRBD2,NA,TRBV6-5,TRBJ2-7,TGTGCCAGCAGATCGGGACTAGCGGGATACTACGAGCAGTACTTC,CASRSGLAGYYEQYF
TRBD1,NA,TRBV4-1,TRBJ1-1,TGCGCCAGCAGCGCTTCAGGGGGCTCCGGATCCGCTTTCTTT,CASSASGGSGSAFF
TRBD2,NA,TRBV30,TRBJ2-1,TGTGCCTGGAGAAAACTCGGGACTAGCGTCAATGAGCAGTTCTTC,CAWRKLGTSVNEQFF
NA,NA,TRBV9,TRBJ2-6,TGTGCCAGCAGCGGCGGCATTCACAGGTCCCCTGGGGCCAACGTCCTGACTTTC,CASSGGIHRSPGANVLTF
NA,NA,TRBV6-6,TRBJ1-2,TGTGCCAGCAGTTCCGGCCTCTTGCCCGTTGACCACACCTTC,CASSSGLLPVDHTF
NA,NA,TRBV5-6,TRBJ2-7,TGTGCCAGCAGCTTAATGTCCGAGAATGTCGCCTACGAGCAGTACTTC,CASSLMSENVAYEQYF
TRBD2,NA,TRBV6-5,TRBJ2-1,TGTGCCAGCAGCCGCCTAGCGGAGTACAATGAGCAGTTCTTC,CASSRLAEYNEQFF
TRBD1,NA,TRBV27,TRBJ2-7,TGTGCCAGCAGCTACTCGGGACAGGGTTCCGAGCAGTACTTC,CASSYSGQGSEQYF
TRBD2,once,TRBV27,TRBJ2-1,TGTGCCAGCAGTACAGCGGGGGCTTACAATGAGCAGTTCTTC,CASSTAGAYNEQFF
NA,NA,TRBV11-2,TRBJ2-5,TGTGCCAGCAGCTTACGGGGGACAGTAGGGGAGACCCAGTACTTC,CASSLRGTVGETQYF
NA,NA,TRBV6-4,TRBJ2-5,TGTGCCAGCAGGCCTAAACAGGCGCCCTCTCGAGAGACCCAGTACTTC,CASRPKQAPSRETQYF
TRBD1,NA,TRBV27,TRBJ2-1,TGTGCCAGCAGTTTATCTAGGGGGCTGAATGAGCAGTTCTTC,CASSLSRGLNEQFF
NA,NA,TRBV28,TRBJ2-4,TGTGCCAGCACCTCCCAAGGGTCCGTTCAGTACTTC,CASTSQGSVQYF
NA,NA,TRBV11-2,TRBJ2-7,TGTGCCAGCAGCTTAGTGGGCGTAAGCTCCTACGAGCAGTACTTC,CASSLVGVSSYEQYF
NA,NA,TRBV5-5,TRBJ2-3,TGTGCCAGCAGCTTGAGCCGCACAGATACGCAGTATTTT,CASSLSRTDTQYF
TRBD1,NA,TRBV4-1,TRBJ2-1,TGCGCCAGCAGTAGAGGGACAGGGTACAATGAGCAGTTCTTC,CASSRGTGYNEQFF
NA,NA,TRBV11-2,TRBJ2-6,TGTGCCAGCAGCCTTGGGGGCGGGGGCTACTCTGGGGCCAACGTCCTGACTTTC,CASSLGGGGYSGANVLTF
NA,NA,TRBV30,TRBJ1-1,TGTGCCTGGCGCCAGAGCCCGGGGACTGAAGCTTTCTTT,CAWRQSPGTEAFF
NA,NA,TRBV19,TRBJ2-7,TGTGCCAGTAGTATTACGTCAGGCAGCACCTACGAGCAGTACTTC,CASSITSGSTYEQYF
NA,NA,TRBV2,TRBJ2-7,TGTGCCAGCAGCGGGAATCACGGCCCCTACGAGCAGTACTTC,CASSGNHGPYEQYF
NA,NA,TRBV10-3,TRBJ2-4,TGTGCCATCAGTGCCCTCGGGGGCGTGGACAAAAACATTCAGTACTTC,CAISALGGVDKNIQYF
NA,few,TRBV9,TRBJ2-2,TGTGCCAGCAGCGTAGACGGATTTGCCGGGGAGCTGTTTTTT,CASSVDGFAGELFF
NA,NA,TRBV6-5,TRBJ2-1,TGTGCCAGCAGTTACTTTCTCGGAGAAAGCAATGAGCAGTTCTTC,CASSYFLGESNEQFF
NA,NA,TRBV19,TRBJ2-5,TGTGCCAGTAGTATTATATCGGGGGCAGAGACCCAGTACTTC,CASSIISGAETQYF